The following is a T cell receptor (beta chain) sequence with its context. Its antigen remains unidentified. Single viable CD3+CD4+CD8-CD45RO+ cells were sorted as the memory CD4+ T cells. Serum IgG to CMV pp150, pp28, p38 and p52 defined serostatus. Positive selection with CD4 microbeads enriched total CD4+ T cells. Repertoires were generated with immunoSEQ multiplex PCR, while TCRdb's copy carries only in-frame clones and drops some. Of approximately 60,000 clones in the sample, about three quarters are singletons; the top ten hold approximately 1%. The data stem from a study of memory CD4+ T cells and cytomegalovirus serostatus. Study as a whole: This sample comes from healthy Belgian adults, fewer than ten CMV seropositive, around 26 seronegative.

General study results and limits: Each of 67 CMV-associated TCRbeta sequences occurred in one to five individuals.

Looked up from germline, CDR1 is ENHRY and CDR2 is SYGVKD. The trim removed 10 bases at V and 4 bases at J, leaving 7 bases unmatched. The CDR3 consists of 13 residues. The specimen was memory CD4+ T cells from blood. The TCR comes from an adult in good health and CMV-seronegative. The chain uses TRBV10-3 and TRBJ1-5; TRBD1 aligns across 7 bases. Here the CDR3 reads CATNTGVNQPQHF. The DNA of the CDR3 is TGTGCCACCAATACAGGGGTGAATCAGCCCCAGCATTTT.